This T cell receptor (beta chain) was documented in a study of shared clonotypes between healthy human individuals. This CDR3 region has 19 residues. Germline trimming cut 3 bases from V and 6 bases from J; bases unmatched to any gene: 11. Germline V CDR1 and CDR2: SGDLS, YYNGEE. Running of the assay took place at deep level. Clones were sequenced by immunoSEQ multiplex PCR, and TCRdb holds only the in-frame ones, with some missing. The sample holds 2 million to 2.5 million clones, more than 85% seen once. Study results and caveats: Generation probabilities of non-shared clonotypes were lower (relative to those shared by all four donors).

Splitting the CD4+ cells yielded a CD45RA+ naive subset and a CD45RA-negative memory subset. Comment on this clone: Its cognate antigen is unknown.

Sequencing was carried out using naive CD4+ T cells from PBMCs. As to subset: CD45RA+ positively selected. This receptor was taken from a man younger than 30 in good health. Some clones in this sample may be carry-over from other donors' samples. This chain links TRBV9 with TRBJ2-2; 16 nucleotides align to TRBD2. CDR3 amino acids: CASSAAPGLAGGPAGELFF. CDR3 nucleotides: TGTGCCAGCAGCGCGGCCCCGGGACTAGCGGGAGGGCCCGCCGGGGAGCTGTTTTTT.